The entry below describes one T cell receptor (beta chain). The sample belongs to a study of shared clonotypes between healthy human individuals. Across the whole study: The donor pool was made up of a couple of women and three men aged 18 to 49.

The data were produced by immunoSEQ multiplex PCR, yet TCRdb's version contains in-frame clones alone and is incomplete. The sample lists some 2,000,000 clones, 95% seen once, with approximately 0.13% in the top ten. The clonotype originates from a man aged 18 to 35 in good health. Sequenced sample: naive CD4+ T cells sorted from blood. Subset described: CD45RA+ positively selected.

The CDR3 coding sequence is TGTGCCAGCAGCTACCGGAACACTAACACAGATACGCAGTATTTT. Amino acids: CASSYRNTNTDTQYF. V gene TRBV7-9 combines with J gene TRBJ2-3; the D is unclear. Germline CDR1 and CDR2: SEHNR and FQNEAQ (reference sequence). Trimming removed 4 bases at V and 2 bases at J, with 13 bases between. The CDR3 totals 15 residues.